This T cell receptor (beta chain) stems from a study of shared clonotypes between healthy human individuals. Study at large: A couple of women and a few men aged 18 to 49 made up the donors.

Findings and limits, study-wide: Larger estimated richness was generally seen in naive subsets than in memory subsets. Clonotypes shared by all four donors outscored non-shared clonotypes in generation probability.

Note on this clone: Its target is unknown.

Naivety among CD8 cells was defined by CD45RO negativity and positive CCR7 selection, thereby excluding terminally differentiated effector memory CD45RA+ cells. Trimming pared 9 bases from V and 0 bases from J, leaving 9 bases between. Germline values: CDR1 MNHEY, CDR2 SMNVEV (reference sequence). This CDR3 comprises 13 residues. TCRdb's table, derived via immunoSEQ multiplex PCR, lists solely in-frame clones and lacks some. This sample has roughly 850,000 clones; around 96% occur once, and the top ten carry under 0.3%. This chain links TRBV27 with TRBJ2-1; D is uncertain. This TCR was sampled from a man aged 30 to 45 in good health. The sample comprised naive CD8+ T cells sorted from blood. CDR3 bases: TGTGCCAGTAGCCGTAACTCCTACAATGAGCAGTTCTTC. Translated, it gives CASSRNSYNEQFF.